The present TCR beta chain was sequenced within a study of CD8 T cells in Susac syndrome. An amount of RNA that ranged from roughly 0.45 to 1 ug was reverse transcribed with random hexamers. MiXCR was run by TCRdb on the immunoSEQ multiplex PCR reads, yielding one entry per CDR3 protein. The data contain some 180,000 distinct CDR3 sequences, around 93% of them seen just once; the ten biggest clones take up 0.1%. TEMRA cells were FACS-enriched, unlike CD8+ and CD4+ T cells, which were negatively isolated. The ends were cut back, 0 bases at V and 5 bases at J, with 11 bases in the middle. The CDR3 spans 14 residues. Germline V gene lookup returns CDR1 SGHRS and CDR2 YFSETQ.

This TCR derives from a human donor in good health. What was sequenced was CD4+ T cells from PBMCs. The chain combines TRBV5-1 with TRBJ1-2; weak D call: TRBD1 (5 bases). Here the CDR3 DNA reads TGCGCCAGCAGCTTGGCCAGGGACTCTTATGGCTACACCTTC. It codes for CASSLARDSYGYTF.